The clone carrying this T cell receptor beta chain came up once. The target antigen is unknown. These data come from a study of T cell responses to AZD1222 COVID-19 vaccine. Overall study findings and caveats: The study sampled repertoires only after the peak T cell response.

The CDR3 is 13 amino acids. The germline V gene encodes CDR1 SNHLY and CDR2 FYNNEI. Trimming pared 5 bases from V and 5 bases from J, leaving 12 bases between. Using immunoSEQ multiplex PCR, the repertoire was profiled, and TCRdb retains in-frame clones only, with some absent. The sample consists of approximately 100,000 clones, roughly nine tenths of them appearing once. V usage is TRBV2 and J usage is TRBJ1-1; perhaps TRBD1 as D (5 bases). The specimen was peripheral blood, collected on day 0 of AZD1222 vaccination. This TCR derives from an adult in good health. This chain's CDR3 is CASSSGLRTEAFF. Written as DNA, the CDR3 is TGTGCCAGCAGTTCGGGACTTAGGACTGAAGCTTTCTTT.